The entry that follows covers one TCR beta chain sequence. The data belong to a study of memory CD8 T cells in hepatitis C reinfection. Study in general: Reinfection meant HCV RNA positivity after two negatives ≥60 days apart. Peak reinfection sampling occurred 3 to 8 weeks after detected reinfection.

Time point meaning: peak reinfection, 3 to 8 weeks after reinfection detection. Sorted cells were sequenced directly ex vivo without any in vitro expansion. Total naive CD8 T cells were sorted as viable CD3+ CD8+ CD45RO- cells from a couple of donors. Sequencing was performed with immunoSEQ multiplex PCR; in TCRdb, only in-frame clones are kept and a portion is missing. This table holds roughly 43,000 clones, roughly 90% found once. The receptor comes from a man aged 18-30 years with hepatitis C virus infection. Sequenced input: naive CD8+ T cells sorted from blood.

The CDR3 loop is CASTRGSIRGGRETQYF. The CDR3 nucleotides are TGTGCCAGCACCCGCGGCTCAATACGGGGGGGCCGAGAGACCCAGTACTTC. The J gene is TRBJ2-5, the V gene TRBV2; 8 bases are shared with TRBD2. The CDR3 has 17 amino acids. V dropped 7 bases and J dropped 4; count of bases not matched to a gene: 17. The germline gives CDR1 SNHLY, CDR2 FYNNEI.